This T cell receptor beta chain is from a study of blood T cell repertoires in COVID-19. Study context: COVID-19 samples, acute and convalescent, were from the United States, Italy and Spain. Sources were T cells, B-cell-depleted T cells, or PBMCs; the material itself was cDNA or gDNA.

Germline V gene data show CDR1 as MNHNS and CDR2 as SASEGT. Trimming pared 0 bases from V and 7 bases from J, leaving 9 bases between. CDR3 length: 13 residues. This clone came up once. As originally analysed: Nucleated cell number was recorded as an estimate derived from reference gene primer amplification. This table comes from immunoSEQ multiplex PCR, and its TCRdb copy is limited to in-frame clones, with some not included. The V and J calls and clone size come from that table; D and trimming were worked out from the DNA. Counted here are about 59,000 clones, over 75% occurring once; the ten biggest clones make up roughly 15%.

The rearrangement joins TRBV6-1 to TRBJ1-2; D is unresolved. This TCR came from a man at least 80 years old with acute or convalescent COVID-19. The specimen sequenced was peripheral blood. CDR3 in amino acids: CASSEAAAGGYTF. The CDR3 DNA is TGTGCCAGCAGTGAAGCCGCAGCGGGTGGCTACACCTTC.